This T cell receptor beta chain is drawn from a study of identical twins. General study results and limits: Cord blood's abundant beta clonotypes had fewer insertions, unlike memory repertoires.

This clonotype was recorded at least ten times. The antigen is undetermined. V dropped 2 bases and J dropped 4; count of bases not matched to a gene: 2. The germline gives CDR1 DFQATT, CDR2 SNEGSKA (reference sequence). The CDR3 is made up of 16 amino acids. TCRdb independently ran MiXCR on the 5' RACE reads; one entry per CDR3 protein. The table includes about 240,000 distinct CDR3 sequences, 8% to 11% detected once. The sequence was collected from a middle-aged man in good health. Sequencing was done on a sample of memory T cells sorted from blood. The chain couples TRBV20-1 to TRBJ2-2, with 15 bases lining up with TRBD2. The CDR3 region is CSARSGLAGGTGELFF. The CDR3 DNA sequence: TGCAGTGCTAGATCGGGACTAGCGGGGGGCACCGGGGAGCTGTTTTTT.